A single sample is the source of the 10 T cell receptor beta chains below, sequenced in a study of T-cell reconstitution after alpha-beta-depleted transplantation in children. Molecular barcoding with unique molecular identifiers was used for the TCRbeta library. TCRdb used MiXCR to reprocess the PCR reads, holding one entry per CDR3 protein. The table has 200,000 to 250,000 distinct CDR3 sequences, around 25% seen once. The source was PBMCs, collected before TCRalphabeta/CD19-depleted stem cell transplant. All receptors derive from a girl aged 2 to 10 with Fanconi anemia, due to receive a stem cell transplant.

The gene calls are TRBV30 and TRBJ2-3; 12 bases match TRBD2. The CDR3 covers 16 residues. Per the germline V gene, CDR1 is GTSNPN and CDR2 is SVGIG (reference sequence). The junction had 3 bases not matched to a gene; V was cut back by 2 bases and J by 0 bases. The CDR3 here is CAWSRLAGESTDTQYF. Written as DNA, the CDR3 is TGTGCCTGGAGTAGACTAGCGGGGGAAAGCACAGATACGCAGTATTTT. The complete variable domain, with remaining parts taken from reference TRBV30 and TRBJ2-3, reads SQTIHQWPATLVQPVGSPLSLECTVEGTSNPNLYWYRQAAGRGLQLLFYSVGIGQISSEVPQNLSASRPQDRQFILSSKKLLLSDSGFYLCAWSRLAGESTDTQYFGPGTRLTVL.

This rearrangement joins TRBV2 to TRBJ2-5; TRBD2 matches at 8 bases. The CDR3 runs to 15 residues. Unmatched junction bases numbered 10, after V lost 6 bases and J lost 4 bases. CDR1 and CDR2 (germline): SNHLY, FYNNEI. The CDR3 is CASSRTSQVGETQYF. The CDR3 DNA reads as TGTGCCAGCAGCAGGACTAGCCAAGTCGGAGAGACCCAGTACTTC.

This clonotype was recorded a few times. CDR3 residues: CSAVTDLYGYTF. The CDR3 nucleotides read TGCAGCGCCGTGACGGACCTCTATGGCTACACCTTC. This chain uses TRBV29-1 with TRBJ1-2, with unresolved D. Germline V gene lookup returns CDR1 SQVTM and CDR2 ANQGSEA. CDR3 length equals 12 residues. Trimming stripped 7 bases from V and 4 bases from J, with 13 bases between.

CDR3 in DNA: TGTGCCAGCAGTTTACCCCCTAGAGCCGGATACGAGCAGTACTTC. This gives the protein CASSLPPRAGYEQYF. The rearrangement uses TRBV28 and TRBJ2-7; D call uncertain. V was shortened by 2 bases and J by 4 bases, with 15 bases between the two germline ends. Germline V CDR1 and CDR2: MDHEN, SYDVKM. This CDR3 comprises 15 residues.

This clonotype occurred a few times. A much more abundant neighbour one base away suggests this may be a read error. This chain joins TRBV3-1 and TRBJ2-2; the D gene is possibly TRBD2 (5 bases). The CDR3 has 18 residues. Per the germline V gene, CDR1 is LGHDT and CDR2 is YNNKEL (reference sequence). CDR3 amino acids: CACSPTPAGAANTGELFF. The CDR3 bases are TGTGCCTGCAGCCCTACCCCCGCGGGCGCAGCGAACACCGGGGAGCTGTTTTTT.

The chain carries TRBV29-1 and TRBJ2-1; D may be TRBD2 (5 bases). This CDR3 has 14 amino acids. Germline-derived CDR1 and CDR2 are SQVTM and ANQGSEA. Trimming took 4 bases from V and 2 from J, leaving 12 bases between them. CDR3 loop: CSVVQRKAYNEQFF. The CDR3 DNA reads as TGCAGCGTTGTTCAGCGGAAAGCCTACAATGAGCAGTTCTTC.

The V call is TRBV20-1, the J call TRBJ2-1; 7 positions agree with TRBD2. Trimming removed 0 bases from V and 4 bases from J; junction bases left unmatched: 6. The CDR3 spans 15 residues. Germline-derived CDR1 and CDR2 are DFQATT and SNEGSKA (reference sequence). This CDR3 reads CSARDTLASYNEQFF. The CDR3 DNA reads as TGCAGTGCTAGAGATACACTAGCGTCTTACAATGAGCAGTTCTTC.

As concerns this clonotype: Mismatch with germline at one junction end may stem from a read error. The rearrangement joins TRBV20-1 to TRBJ2-1; D not certain. In germline, CDR1 is DFQATT, CDR2 SNEGSKA (reference sequence). The CDR3 consists of 12 residues. The CDR3 sequence: CSARDWLTEQFF. CDR3 nucleotide sequence: TGCAGTGCGAGAGACTGGTTGACTGAGCAGTTCTTC.

In this sample, this clonotype turned up many times. V gene TRBV15 combines with J gene TRBJ2-7; the D gene is possibly TRBD1 (7 bases). The germline V gene encodes CDR1 LNHNV and CDR2 YYDKDF (reference sequence). The CDR3 is 13 amino acids. V lost 10 bases and J 3 bases, leaving 16 bases between the germline ends. The CDR3 region is CASGTVLNYEQYF. The CDR3 DNA is TGTGCCAGCGGGACAGTCCTCAACTACGAGCAGTACTTC. Using reference TRBV15 and TRBJ2-7 for the parts outside the CDR3, the full variable domain is DAMVIQNPRYQVTQFGKPVTLSCSQTLNHNVMYWYQQKSSQAPKLLFHYYDKDFNNEADTPDNFQSRRPNTSFCFLDIRSPGLGDTAMYLCASGTVLNYEQYFGPGTRLTVT.

The rearrangement joins TRBV20-1 to TRBJ2-2; 7 nucleotides align to TRBD2. J was trimmed by 4 bases and V by 0 bases; bases with no gene match: 5. This CDR3 contains 15 residues. CDR1 is DFQATT and CDR2 is SNEGSKA in the germline V gene (reference sequence). The CDR3 nucleotides are TGCAGTGCTAGAGACCCTAGCGGTCTCACCGGGGAGCTGTTTTTT. Its translation is CSARDPSGLTGELFF.